The present T cell receptor beta chain was sequenced within a study of blood T cell repertoires in COVID-19. Overall study: COVID-19 samples from acute and convalescent phases originated in the United States, Italy and Spain. In each case, the material was cDNA or gDNA derived from T cells, B-cell-depleted T cells, or PBMCs.

In the original analysis: The assay estimated nucleated cells by amplifying reference gene primers. Measured with immunoSEQ multiplex PCR; TCRdb has only the in-frame clones, and not every one. V, J and clone size are those of that table, while D and trimming were read from the DNA. The table has 30,000 to 40,000 clones, about 91% seen once. This receptor was taken from a woman between 70 and 85 years old with active COVID-19. Input material: peripheral blood.

CDR3 in amino acids: CATSGGGGQPQHF. In nucleotides, the CDR3 is TGTGCCACCAGTGGAGGGGGCGGTCAGCCCCAGCATTTT. V is TRBV24-1 and J is TRBJ1-5; TRBD1 aligns across 7 bases. The junction had 3 bases not matched to a gene; V was cut back by 5 bases and J by 6 bases. The CDR3 has 13 amino acids. Per germline, CDR1 KGHDR and CDR2 SFDVKD.